This note documents a single T cell receptor (beta chain) sequence. Everyone who took part was roughly 18 to 89 years old, and they came from about 25 US areas. Which cohort a participant joined came from the clinical history participants gave. The trim removed 1 base at V and 3 bases at J, leaving 4 bases unmatched. This CDR3 region has 15 residues. Germline V CDR1 and CDR2: LGHNT, FRNRAP. The data originate from a study of blood T cell repertoires in COVID-19. The overall study: Samples taken during acute and convalescent COVID-19 were collected in the United States, Italy and Spain.

Profiled with immunoSEQ multiplex PCR; TCRdb holds only in-frame clones, not every one. Counted here are about 270,000 clones, around 85% occurring once; the ten biggest clones make up about 8.2%. The sequenced sample consisted of PBMCs or T cells enriched from blood (not recorded which). The chain has TRBV12-5 and TRBJ2-3; 7 nucleotides match TRBD2. The sequence derives from a woman between 45 and 60 years old with acute COVID-19. The CDR3 DNA is TGTGCTAGTGGTTTGGATGGGGGACTAACAGATACGCAGTATTTT. It codes for CASGLDGGLTDTQYF.